These 13 T cell receptor beta chains were sequenced from one sample in a study of blood T cell repertoires in COVID-19. Produced via immunoSEQ multiplex PCR; TCRdb's table is partial and in-frame only. The sample carries more than 350,000 clones, about 90% recorded once. Sequencing was carried out using peripheral blood. The source of these receptors is a woman in her 30s with COVID-19, enrolled during active disease.

The V call is TRBV5-1, the J call TRBJ2-3; tentatively, D is TRBD1 (5 bases). V was pared by 6 bases and J by 3 bases, with 11 bases between. Germline V gives CDR1 SGHRS, CDR2 YFSETQ. This CDR3 has 13 amino acids. As DNA, the CDR3 is TGCGCCAGCAAGGTCAGGGCTACAGATACGCAGTATTTT. Its protein is CASKVRATDTQYF. Looking up the rest from reference TRBV5-1 and TRBJ2-3 gives the full variable domain: KAGVTQTPRYLIKTRGQQVTLSCSPISGHRSVSWYQQTPGQGLQFLFEYFSETQRNKGNFPGRFSGRQFSNSRSEMNVSTLELGDSALYLCASKVRATDTQYFGPGTRLTVL.

The CDR3 DNA reads TGTGCCAGCAGCCTTGGACAGGGGACTAACTATGGCTACACCTTC. Translated, it gives CASSLGQGTNYGYTF. The rearrangement joins TRBV5-5 to TRBJ1-2, with TRBD1 matching over 9 bases. J was trimmed by 0 bases and V by 4 bases; bases with no gene match: 4. CDR1 SGHKS and CDR2 YYEKEE come from the germline V gene (reference sequence). This CDR3 spans 15 amino acids. The entire variable domain, with the rest obtained from reference TRBV5-5 and TRBJ1-2, is as follows: DAGVTQSPTHLIKTRGQQVTLRCSPISGHKSVSWYQQVLGQGPQFIFQYYEKEERGRGNFPDRFSARQFPNYSSELNVNALLLGDSALYLCASSLGQGTNYGYTFGSGTRLTVV.

V usage is TRBV6-1 and J usage is TRBJ2-3; 7 bases map to TRBD1. The CDR3 runs to 14 residues. V shed 1 base and J 3 bases; nucleotides not matched to a gene: 1. Germline V CDR1 and CDR2: MNHNS, SASEGT. CDR3 DNA: TGTGCCAGCAGTGAAGGGGACAGTACAGATACGCAGTATTTT. It is translated as CASSEGDSTDTQYF.

This clone was seen just once. The V gene is TRBV3-1 (or the pseudogene TRBV3-2), the J gene TRBJ2-7; TRBD2 matches at 7 bases. The length of the CDR3 is 15 residues. V lost 1 base to trimming and J lost 3 bases; unmatched junction nucleotides: 6. The germline CDR1 and CDR2 sequences are LGHDT and YNNKEL (reference sequence). The CDR3 loop is CASSQVGGGIYEQYF. CDR3 DNA sequence: TGTGCCAGCAGCCAAGTTGGGGGGGGGATCTACGAGCAGTACTTC.

This clone was detected once. The chain links TRBV12-3 or TRBV12-4 to TRBJ2-7, with TRBD1 identical over 7 bases. This CDR3 has 13 amino acids. The junction had 10 bases not matched to a gene; V was cut back by 8 bases and J by 6 bases. The CDR3 spells CASSGTVFAEQYF. As DNA, the CDR3 is TGTGCCAGCTCCGGGACAGTCTTTGCCGAGCAGTACTTC.

Concerning this clone itself: Other nucleotide sequences in the sample specify the same CDR3. This sequence joins TRBV30 and TRBJ2-7, with D possibly TRBD2 on 6 matching bases. With 0 bases removed from V and 6 bases from J, the gap between germline ends came to 9 bases. Germline CDR1 and CDR2: GTSNPN and SVGIG (reference sequence). The CDR3 has 12 amino acids. The CDR3 sequence is CAWSVGGAEQYF. CDR3 coding DNA: TGTGCCTGGAGTGTAGGAGGGGCCGAGCAGTACTTC.

This chain uses TRBV29-1 with TRBJ1-1; TRBD1 matches at 9 bases. The CDR3 covers 16 residues. The J segment lost 0 bases and the V segment lost 8 bases, leaving 13 bases of the junction unmatched. The germline gives CDR1 SQVTM, CDR2 ANQGSEA. CDR3 DNA: TGCAGCACCTCCGGGACAGGGAGTAGGGTGAACACTGAAGCTTTCTTT. It specifies CSTSGTGSRVNTEAFF.

The J gene is TRBJ2-7, the V gene TRBV7-2, with 7 bases aligning to TRBD2. Germline trimming cut 3 bases from V and 3 bases from J; bases unmatched to any gene: 8. Per the germline V gene, CDR1 is SGHTA and CDR2 is FQGNSA. This CDR3 has 15 amino acids. CDR3 in amino acids: CASSFAGTTYYEQYF. DNA for the CDR3: TGTGCCAGCAGCTTTGCCGGGACTACATACTACGAGCAGTACTTC.

The rearrangement joins TRBV24-1 to TRBJ2-7; 8 nucleotides match TRBD2. CDR3 length: 15 amino acids. V shed 0 bases, J shed 2 bases, and the junction held 2 bases outside the gene matches. The germline gives CDR1 KGHDR, CDR2 SFDVKD. CDR3 region: CATSDLSGGPYEQYF. CDR3 sequence (DNA): TGTGCCACCAGTGATTTGTCGGGGGGGCCCTACGAGCAGTACTTC.

The CDR3 sequence: CASSQVGLAPGGELFF. The CDR3 coding sequence is TGTGCCAGCAGTCAGGTGGGACTAGCGCCCGGTGGGGAGCTGTTTTTT. V is TRBV2 and J is TRBJ2-2, with 10 bases aligning to TRBD2. The CDR3 extends over 16 amino acids. V lost 5 bases to trimming and J lost 8 bases; unmatched junction nucleotides: 11. In germline, CDR1 is SNHLY, CDR2 FYNNEI.

The V gene is TRBV7-6, the J gene TRBJ1-6; D gene uncertain. V was shortened by 1 base and J by 7 bases, with 11 bases between the two germline ends. Germline loops: CDR1 SGHVS, CDR2 FNYEAQ. The CDR3 length is 15 residues. The CDR3 sequence: CASSLGVGPNSPLHF. CDR3 bases: TGTGCCAGCAGCTTAGGGGTGGGCCCCAATTCACCCCTCCACTTT.

This clone was observed a single time. This rearrangement joins TRBV7-2 to TRBJ2-1; 10 bases match TRBD1. The V and J ends lost 5 bases and 3 bases, in that order; junction bases with no gene match: 4. CDR3 length: 15 amino acids. CDR1 is SGHTA and CDR2 is FQGNSA in the germline V gene. The CDR3 here is CASSPDRGVYNEQFF. The CDR3, as DNA: TGTGCCAGCAGCCCGGACAGGGGGGTCTACAATGAGCAGTTCTTC.

The chain uses TRBV9 and TRBJ2-7; 7 bases agree with TRBD2. Germline-derived CDR1 and CDR2 are SGDLS and YYNGEE. The CDR3 is 14 residues long. J was trimmed by 3 bases and V by 5 bases; bases with no gene match: 8. DNA of the CDR3: TGTGCCAGCAGTACAACCACGGGGGGCTACGAGCAGTACTTC. It is translated as CASSTTTGGYEQYF.